These 29 T cell receptor beta chains came from one sample sequenced in a study of spatial heterogeneity in lung cancer. Study-level findings and limits: The number of expanded tumor alpha and beta chains correlated with mutation number.

Time point of the sample: sample taken at primary tumor resection. One entry per CDR3 protein results from TCRdb running MiXCR on the 5' RACE reads. The sample carries 3,000 to 4,000 distinct CDR3 sequences, about 16% recorded once. These receptors are not linked to any known antigen. The sequencing used lung tumor tissue, collected at surgery. These receptors came from a male donor with early-stage non-small cell lung cancer.

This sequence joins TRBV20-1 and TRBJ2-5; D unresolved. From germline, CDR1 is DFQATT and CDR2 SNEGSKA (reference sequence). This CDR3 comprises 13 residues. V was cut by 0 bases and J by 0 bases, with 5 bases left in between. The CDR3 nucleotides read TGCAGTGCTAGAGAAATATACCAAGAGACCCAGTACTTC. Amino acid sequence: CSAREIYQETQYF.

This chain links TRBV12-3 or TRBV12-4 with TRBJ1-5, with D perhaps matching TRBD1 (6 bases). The CDR3 length is 20 residues. V lost 3 bases, J lost 0 bases, and 24 bases lay in between. CDR3 loop: CASSFRGRGPGFNSNQPQHF. CDR3 coding DNA: TGTGCCAGCAGTTTCCGGGGGCGAGGGCCCGGTTTTAATAGCAATCAGCCCCAGCATTTT.

This sequence joins TRBV2 and TRBJ1-2, with 7 bases lining up with TRBD1. J gave up 2 bases and V 3 bases, and 3 bases lay outside the gene matches. This CDR3 region has 14 residues. The germline V gene has CDR1 SNHLY and CDR2 FYNNEI. The CDR3 nucleotides are TGTGCCAGCAGTGAGAGGGGGCCCAACTATGGCTACACCTTC. Encoded protein: CASSERGPNYGYTF.

This clonotype is deemed large. The chain uses TRBV27 and TRBJ2-3; 8 bases agree with TRBD2. There are 16 residues in the CDR3. J gave up 4 bases and V 5 bases, and 11 bases lay outside the gene matches. CDR1 is MNHEY, CDR2 SMNVEV, per germline (reference sequence). This CDR3 is CASSLGTSRFSDTQYF. The CDR3 nucleotides are TGTGCCAGCAGTCTAGGGACTAGTCGCTTTTCAGATACGCAGTATTTT.

The DNA for the CDR3 is TGTGCCACCAGCAGATCTCCAGGGGCCAAGGGACTAGAAAGAACAGATACGCAGTATTTT. Translated: CATSRSPGAKGLERTDTQYF. V gene TRBV15 combines with J gene TRBJ2-3; 8 positions agree with TRBD2. Per germline, CDR1 LNHNV and CDR2 YYDKDF (reference sequence). The CDR3 has 20 amino acids. The V segment lost 2 bases and the J segment 3 bases; nucleotides outside the gene matches: 19.

V gene TRBV15 combines with J gene TRBJ2-1; D call uncertain. CDR1 LNHNV and CDR2 YYDKDF come from the germline V gene (reference sequence). The ends were cut back, 0 bases at V and 6 bases at J, with 9 bases in the middle. The CDR3 runs 14 residues. CDR3 amino acids: CATSRDRTSNEQFF. The CDR3 bases are TGTGCCACCAGCAGAGACCGGACCAGCAATGAGCAGTTCTTC.

V gene TRBV7-2 combines with J gene TRBJ2-3, with TRBD1 as a possible D gene (5 bases). This CDR3 has 14 residues. With 1 base removed from V and 3 bases from J, the gap between germline ends came to 8 bases. Germline V gives CDR1 SGHTA, CDR2 FQGNSA. DNA of the CDR3: TGTGCCAGCAGCTTAGTTGACAGAACAGATACGCAGTATTTT. Its translation: CASSLVDRTDTQYF.

V usage is TRBV4-3 and J usage is TRBJ2-1, with 10 bases that match TRBD2. The junction had 13 bases not matched to a gene; V was cut back by 0 bases and J by 8 bases. CDR3 length: 18 residues. CDR1 is LGHNA and CDR2 is YSLEER in the germline V gene. CDR3 in DNA: TGCGCCAGCAGCCAAGAGTATGGTCTAGCGGGAGTGTTAGATGAGCAGTTCTTC. Encoded protein: CASSQEYGLAGVLDEQFF.

This clonotype was observed a handful of times. The chain couples TRBV3-1 to TRBJ2-4; TRBD2 is a possible D gene (6 bases). This CDR3 spans 12 amino acids. Germline V lookup: CDR1 LGHDT, CDR2 YNNKEL (reference sequence). Deletions cut 5 bases from V and 6 bases from J, with 8 bases between. The CDR3 loop is CASSSEGNIQYF. CDR3 DNA: TGTGCCAGCAGCTCGGAGGGAAACATTCAGTACTTC.

By share, this clonotype counts as medium-sized. The V and J genes are TRBV27 and TRBJ2-5; D possibly corresponds to TRBD2 (6 bases). The CDR3 loop spans 18 amino acids. Trimming removed 2 bases from V and 1 base from J, with 20 bases in between. In germline, CDR1 is MNHEY, CDR2 SMNVEV (reference sequence). CDR3 residues: CASSLVWGLRGLQETQYF. CDR3 nucleotides: TGTGCCAGCAGTTTAGTGTGGGGACTTAGGGGTCTCCAAGAGACCCAGTACTTC.

CDR3 protein: CASSPGQNQPQHF. In DNA, the CDR3 is TGTGCCAGCTCACCTGGACAGAATCAGCCCCAGCATTTT. This chain links TRBV18 with TRBJ1-5; weak D call: TRBD1 (6 bases). Trimming left V 3 bases short and J 4 bases short, with 7 bases between. CDR1 is KGHSH, CDR2 LQKENI, per germline. The CDR3 length is 13 residues.

This clonotype is medium-sized (0.01 to 0.1%) by share. The rearrangement joins TRBV14 to TRBJ2-2; no clear D. This CDR3 region has 13 residues. V was cut by 4 bases and J by 2 bases, with 5 bases left in between. The germline V gene encodes CDR1 SGHDN and CDR2 FVKESK. The CDR3 bases are TGTGCCAGCAGCCCGACCAACACCGGGGAGCTGTTTTTT. Translated, it gives CASSPTNTGELFF.

This clonotype is judged medium-sized (0.01 to 0.1%). The J gene is TRBJ2-5, the V gene TRBV3-1; TRBD2 is a possible D gene (6 bases). Deletions cut 3 bases from V and 2 bases from J, with 7 bases between. This CDR3 region has 13 residues. Germline assignment: CDR1 LGHDT and CDR2 YNNKEL (reference sequence). The CDR3 DNA is TGTGCCAGCAGCCACCTAGCGCAAGAGACCCAGTACTTC. Its protein product is CASSHLAQETQYF.

The chain joins TRBV30 to TRBJ2-2, with 8 nucleotides matching TRBD1. CDR1 and CDR2 from the germline V gene are GTSNPN and SVGIG (reference sequence). The junction had 12 bases not matched to a gene; V was cut back by 4 bases and J by 2 bases. The CDR3 extends over 17 amino acids. CDR3 amino acids: CAWNPLWGQVNTGELFF. The DNA of the CDR3 is TGTGCCTGGAACCCCCTTTGGGGACAGGTAAACACCGGGGAGCTGTTTTTT. The entire variable domain, with the rest obtained from reference TRBV30 and TRBJ2-2, is as follows: SQTIHQWPATLVQPVGSPLSLECTVEGTSNPNLYWYRQAAGRGLQLLFYSVGIGQISSEVPQNLSASRPQDRQFILSSKKLLLSDSGFYLCAWNPLWGQVNTGELFFGEGSRLTVL.

The rearrangement joins TRBV12-3 or TRBV12-4 to TRBJ2-1; a possible D gene is TRBD2 (5 bases). The CDR3 is made up of 15 amino acids. Trimming stripped 1 base from V and 6 bases from J, with 13 bases between. This CDR3 reads CASSLGRARINEQFF. The CDR3 DNA reads as TGTGCCAGCAGTTTAGGGCGGGCAAGGATCAATGAGCAGTTCTTC.

This clonotype is large by share. V gene TRBV12-3 or TRBV12-4 combines with J gene TRBJ1-5; 9 bases align to TRBD1. This CDR3 is built from 14 residues. J lost 6 bases, V lost 6 bases, and 6 bases had no gene match. As DNA, the CDR3 is TGTGCCAGCAGGGGACAGGGAGGGGGTCAGCCCCAGCATTTT. This gives the protein CASRGQGGGQPQHF.

This sequence joins TRBV7-9 and TRBJ2-5; D is undetermined. V lost 5 bases to trimming and J lost 9 bases, with 10 bases between them. The V gene's germline CDR1 is SEHNR and CDR2 FQNEAQ (reference sequence). This CDR3 spans 11 amino acids. Here the CDR3 reads CASSEDGSQYF. CDR3 bases: TGTGCCAGCAGCGAAGACGGGTCCCAGTACTTC.

This clonotype came up a few times. This chain connects TRBV5-1 to TRBJ1-2; perhaps TRBD1 as D (5 bases). Germline CDR1 and CDR2: SGHRS and YFSETQ. V gave up 1 base and J gave up 3 bases, with 10 bases separating them. The CDR3 is 14 residues long. CDR3 sequence (DNA): TGCGCCAGCAGCTTGATAGGGGCGGACTATGGCTACACCTTC. Amino acid sequence: CASSLIGADYGYTF.

J is TRBJ2-3 and V is TRBV27; the match to TRBD2 covers 9 bases. In germline, CDR1 is MNHEY, CDR2 SMNVEV (reference sequence). Trimming at V came to 5 bases and at J to 3 bases, leaving 9 bases not matched to a gene. The CDR3 covers 16 residues. The CDR3 region is CASSPLGTSPTDTQYF. The CDR3 nucleotides read TGTGCCAGCAGTCCTCTGGGGACTAGCCCTACAGATACGCAGTATTTT.

The chain couples TRBV11-3 to TRBJ2-3; 8 bases agree with TRBD2. Germline V CDR1 and CDR2: SGHNT, YENEEA. The CDR3 is 18 amino acids. The trim removed 1 base at V and 2 bases at J, leaving 11 bases unmatched. For the CDR3, the DNA is TGTGCCAGCAGCTTAGGCGGACTAGCTACAACCTACACAGATACGCAGTATTTT. It codes for CASSLGGLATTYTDTQYF.

In this sample, this clonotype turned up a few times. Here the CDR3 reads CASSLGPGGTGELFF. The CDR3, as DNA: TGTGCCAGCAGCTTAGGTCCAGGGGGTACCGGGGAGCTGTTTTTT. This chain uses TRBV7-2 with TRBJ2-2, with 7 bases fitting TRBD1. V shed 1 base, J shed 5 bases, and the junction held 4 bases outside the gene matches. There are 15 residues in the CDR3. Germline loops: CDR1 SGHTA, CDR2 FQGNSA.

The rearrangement joins TRBV10-2 to TRBJ2-7, with D possibly being TRBD2 (6 bases). This CDR3 contains 15 residues. Per the germline V gene, CDR1 is WSHSY and CDR2 is SAAADI. V lost 2 bases and J lost 1, with 12 bases in between. This CDR3 reads CASSEAEGSSYEQYF. The CDR3 bases are TGCGCCAGCAGTGAGGCGGAGGGCAGTTCCTACGAGCAGTACTTC.

This clonotype is judged medium-sized. The chain recombines TRBV15 with TRBJ2-7, with D unresolved. Trimming removed 3 bases at V and 2 bases at J, with 8 bases between. The germline gives CDR1 LNHNV, CDR2 YYDKDF (reference sequence). The CDR3 is made up of 13 amino acids. CDR3 amino acids: CATSSASAYEQYF. The CDR3 nucleotides are TGTGCCACCAGCAGCGCCTCTGCCTACGAGCAGTACTTC.

In this sample, this clonotype is medium-sized. The V gene is TRBV11-2, the J gene TRBJ2-3; D unresolved. V gave up 2 bases and J gave up 5 bases, with 5 bases separating them. Germline assignment: CDR1 SGHAT and CDR2 FQNNGV. This CDR3 comprises 12 residues. CDR3 in amino acids: CASSLFGDTQYF. CDR3 coding DNA: TGTGCCAGCAGCTTATTCGGAGATACGCAGTATTTT.

This clonotype is classed as medium-sized. The chain employs TRBV5-1 and TRBJ2-5, with 11 positions matching TRBD2. The CDR3 is 15 amino acids. CDR1 and CDR2 from the germline V gene are SGHRS and YFSETQ. V was pared by 4 bases and J by 5 bases, with 7 bases of the junction left unmatched. The CDR3 DNA sequence: TGCGCCAGCAGCCCGGGACTAGCGGCGTACGAGACCCAGTACTTC. Translating gives CASSPGLAAYETQYF.

This clonotype was detected only a few times. The CDR3 here is CASSTTQTGGTQYF. The CDR3 nucleotides are TGTGCCAGCAGTACCACCCAGACGGGGGGGACCCAGTACTTC. This chain uses TRBV12-3 or TRBV12-4 with TRBJ2-5; 7 positions match TRBD2. J gave up 7 bases and V 5 bases, and 10 bases lay outside the gene matches. This CDR3 contains 14 residues.

This clonotype is classed as medium-sized. This sequence joins TRBV7-2 and TRBJ2-7; D is unclear. With 5 bases removed from V and 3 bases from J, the gap between germline ends came to 17 bases. CDR1 is SGHTA and CDR2 is FQGNSA in the germline V gene. The CDR3 is 15 residues long. The CDR3 DNA follows: TGTGCCAGCAGCCCAGAGTTTTCCAGACACTACGAGCAGTACTTC. Protein sequence: CASSPEFSRHYEQYF.

The gene calls are TRBV18 and TRBJ1-5; TRBD1 aligns across 10 bases. The CDR3 has 16 residues. Germline V gene sequence: CDR1 KGHSH, CDR2 LQKENI. J lost 3 bases, V lost 2 bases, and 4 bases had no gene match. The CDR3 nucleotides read TGTGCCAGCTCACCAACCGGGACAGGGGTCAATCAGCCCCAGCATTTT. Amino acids: CASSPTGTGVNQPQHF.

The gene calls are TRBV20-1 and TRBJ2-7, with D unclear. V shed 3 bases and J shed 0 bases, with 9 bases lying between them. Germline values: CDR1 DFQATT, CDR2 SNEGSKA (reference sequence). The CDR3 has 13 residues. DNA of the CDR3: TGCAGTGCTAGTCGTGGAAGCTCCTACGAGCAGTACTTC. Its protein product is CSASRGSSYEQYF.